This TCR beta chain was sequenced for a study of OX40 agonist ivuxolimab in advanced cancers. The overall study: Melanoma, hepatocellular carcinoma, head and neck or renal cell cancer occurred in dose-escalation patients.

The assay was immunoSEQ multiplex PCR, and TCRdb's table has in-frame clones only and misses some. The table lists about 61,000 clones, around 86% of them singletons. There are 13 residues in the CDR3. Germline assignment: CDR1 SGHTA and CDR2 FQGNSA. Trimming removed 4 bases from V and 6 bases from J, with 10 bases in between. Drawing of blood for sampling happened at baseline, at cycle 4 day 1, and at cycle 7 day 1. This chain uses TRBV7-2 with TRBJ2-1; maybe TRBD1 (5 bases). The source was CD4+ or CD8+ T cells sorted from blood, collected in a trial of the OX40 agonist ivuxolimab. The TCR was taken from an adult with an advanced solid tumor such as melanoma, head and neck, liver or kidney cancer. The DNA for the CDR3 is TGTGCCAGCAGCTCGACAGTTCCCAATGAGCAGTTCTTC. Amino acids: CASSSTVPNEQFF. The entire variable domain, with the rest obtained from reference TRBV7-2 and TRBJ2-1, is as follows: GAGVSQSPSNKVTEKGKDVELRCDPISGHTALYWYRQSLGQGLEFLIYFQGNSAPDKSGLPSDRFSAERTGGSVSTLTIQRTQQEDSAVYLCASSSTVPNEQFFGPGTRLTVL.